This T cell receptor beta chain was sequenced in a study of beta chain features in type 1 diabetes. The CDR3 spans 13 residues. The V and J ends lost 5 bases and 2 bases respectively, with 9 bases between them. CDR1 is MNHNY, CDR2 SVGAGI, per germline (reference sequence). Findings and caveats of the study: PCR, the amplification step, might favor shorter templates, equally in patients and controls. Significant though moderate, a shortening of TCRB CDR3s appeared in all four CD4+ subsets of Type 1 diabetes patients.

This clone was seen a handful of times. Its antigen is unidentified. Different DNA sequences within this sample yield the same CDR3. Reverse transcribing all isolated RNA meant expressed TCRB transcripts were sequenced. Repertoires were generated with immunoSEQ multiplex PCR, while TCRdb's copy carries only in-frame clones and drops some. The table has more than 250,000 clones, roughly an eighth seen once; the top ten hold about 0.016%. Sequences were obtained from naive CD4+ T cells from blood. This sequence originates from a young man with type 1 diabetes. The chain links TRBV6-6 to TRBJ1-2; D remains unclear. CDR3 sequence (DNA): TGTGCCAGCAGTAGAGACACCAACTATGGCTACACCTTC. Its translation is CASSRDTNYGYTF.